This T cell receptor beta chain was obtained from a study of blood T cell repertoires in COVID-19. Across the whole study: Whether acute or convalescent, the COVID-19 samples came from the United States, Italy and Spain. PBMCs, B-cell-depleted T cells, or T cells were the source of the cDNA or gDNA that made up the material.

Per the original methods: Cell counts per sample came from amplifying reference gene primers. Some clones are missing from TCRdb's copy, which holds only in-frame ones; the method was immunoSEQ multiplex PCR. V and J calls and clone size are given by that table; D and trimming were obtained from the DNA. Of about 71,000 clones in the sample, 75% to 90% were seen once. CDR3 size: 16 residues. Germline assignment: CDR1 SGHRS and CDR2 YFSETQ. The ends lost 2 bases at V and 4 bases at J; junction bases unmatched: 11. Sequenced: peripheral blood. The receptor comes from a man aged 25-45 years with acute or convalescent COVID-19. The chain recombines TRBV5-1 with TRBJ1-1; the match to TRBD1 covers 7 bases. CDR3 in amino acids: CASSFYNRQGGTEAFF. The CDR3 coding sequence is TGCGCCAGCAGCTTCTACAATCGACAGGGTGGCACTGAAGCTTTCTTT.